This record covers a single TCR beta chain. The data stem from a study of blood T cell repertoires in COVID-19. Study information: Sites in the United States, Italy and Spain provided acute and convalescent COVID-19 samples.

Clones were read by immunoSEQ multiplex PCR, and TCRdb kept only the in-frame ones, dropping some. The sample records fewer than 350,000 clones, approximately 86% being singletons. V lost 6 bases, J lost 2 bases, and 8 bases lay in between. Germline-derived CDR1 and CDR2 are GTSNPN and SVGIG (reference sequence). The CDR3 runs to 12 residues. Sequenced: peripheral blood. This TCR came from a woman between 25 and 40 years old who had recovered from COVID-19. The chain joins TRBV30 to TRBJ1-3; D remains ambiguous. The DNA for the CDR3 is TGTGCCTGCAATTTTCCTGGAAACACCATATATTTT. Translated: CACNFPGNTIYF. Full variable domain (missing parts from reference TRBV30 and TRBJ1-3): SQTIHQWPATLVQPVGSPLSLECTVEGTSNPNLYWYRQAAGRGLQLLFYSVGIGQISSEVPQNLSASRPQDRQFILSSKKLLLSDSGFYLCACNFPGNTIYFGEGSWLTVV.